This T cell receptor (beta chain) was found in a study of spatial heterogeneity in lung cancer. About the study: More beta-chain than alpha-chain sequences were consistently detected. Unique TCR and UMI combinations averaged more than ten appearances each in raw reads. Study observations and caveats: Tumor TCRs that were ubiquitous and expanded showed up in blood more at resection than follow-up.

The time point is: blood at routine non-recurrence follow-up after resection. Researchers sequenced whole RNA taken from tumor, nontumor lung or frozen PBMC without sorting. TCR cDNA molecules each had a unique molecular identifier. MiXCR was run by TCRdb on the 5' RACE reads, yielding one entry per CDR3 protein. Among about 52,000 distinct CDR3 sequences listed, around 6.7% were seen once. This clonotype was recorded many times. Its antigen is unknown. Germline V gene lookup returns CDR1 SGHRS and CDR2 YFSETQ. The ends were cut back, 4 bases at V and 4 bases at J, with 17 bases in the middle. This CDR3 has 15 amino acids.

Sequencing was performed on PBMCs, taken at follow-up. The chain carries TRBV5-1 and TRBJ1-1; D not resolved. The receptor was derived from a female donor with early-stage non-small cell lung cancer. Written as DNA, the CDR3 is TGCGCCAGCAGCCACTCAGAGGGAGGAAGCACTGAAGCTTTCTTT. It encodes CASSHSEGGSTEAFF.